These 17 T cell receptor beta chains were sequenced from one sample in a study of cytomegalovirus exposure and HLA in healthy donors. It was with 60 Vbeta and 13 Jbeta primers that the PCR ran. TCRdb keeps only in-frame clones here, not all; method: immunoSEQ multiplex PCR. The sample consists of under 200,000 clones, roughly 80% of them appearing once. The sample was PBMCs. Every receptor here comes from a male donor in good health and CMV-seronegative.

V and J are TRBV29-1 and TRBJ1-4; D gene unclear. Germline V gives CDR1 SQVTM, CDR2 ANQGSEA. This CDR3 contains 14 residues. Trimming pared 5 bases from V and 1 base from J, leaving 11 bases between. The chain's CDR3 is CSVFGGGTNEKLFF. The CDR3 DNA is TGCAGCGTTTTTGGAGGAGGAACTAATGAAAAACTGTTTTTT.

The gene calls are TRBV11-2 and TRBJ1-1; D gene unclear. The germline V gene encodes CDR1 SGHAT and CDR2 FQNNGV. The CDR3 totals 13 residues. Trimming pared 7 bases from V and 4 bases from J, leaving 13 bases between. CDR3 nucleotides: TGTGCCAGCAAGCTTCGACTGGGCACTGAAGCTTTCTTT. Protein product: CASKLRLGTEAFF.

The chain uses TRBV6-5 and TRBJ1-1; no firm D call. The CDR3 sequence is 13 residues long. V was trimmed by 4 bases and J by 11 bases, leaving 17 bases between them. CDR1 is MNHEY and CDR2 is SVGAGI in the germline V gene. The CDR3 region is CASSLNERSWAFF. The CDR3 DNA reads TGTGCCAGCAGTTTGAACGAGAGGAGTTGGGCTTTCTTT.

The J gene is TRBJ1-2, the V gene TRBV27; tentatively, D is TRBD1 (6 bases). Trimming stripped 3 bases from V and 8 bases from J, with 16 bases between. The germline CDR1 and CDR2 sequences are MNHEY and SMNVEV (reference sequence). The CDR3 runs 14 residues. CDR3 sequence (DNA): TGTGCCAGCAGTTTTCGGCTGGGGGCAGAGGGCTACACCTTC. This encodes CASSFRLGAEGYTF.

This clone was recorded a few times. This rearrangement joins TRBV7-9 to TRBJ2-2; TRBD1 matches 7 bases. Trimming took 4 bases from V and 4 from J; bases not matched to a gene: 9. Per germline, CDR1 SEHNR and CDR2 FQNEAQ (reference sequence). This CDR3 comprises 16 residues. The CDR3 region has the DNA TGTGCCAGCAGCTCTTCAGGGACAGCGAGCACCGGGGAGCTGTTTTTT. It yields the protein CASSSSGTASTGELFF.

The table lists this clone with a few counts. The V gene is TRBV11-2, the J gene TRBJ1-6; TRBD1 matches at 7 bases. After removal of 6 bases from V and 7 bases from J, the junction contained 9 bases not matched to a gene. Germline loops: CDR1 SGHAT, CDR2 FQNNGV. The CDR3 contains 15 residues. The CDR3 bases are TGTGCCAGCAGGAAACCGGGACAGAAGAATTCACCCCTCCACTTT. It specifies CASRKPGQKNSPLHF.

This clone was counted a few times. The chain employs TRBV7-9 and TRBJ2-7, with D tentatively TRBD2 (6 bases). The V gene lost 1 base and the J gene lost 7 bases, with 8 bases spanning the gap. CDR1 and CDR2 from the germline V gene are SEHNR and FQNEAQ (reference sequence). There are 12 residues in the CDR3. CDR3 sequence reads: CASSLGRGEQYF. Written as DNA, the CDR3 is TGTGCCAGCAGCTTAGGCCGGGGGGAGCAGTACTTC.

The chain uses TRBV4-1 and TRBJ1-1; TRBD1 matches at 7 bases. The CDR3 runs 18 residues. V shed 4 bases and J 1 base; nucleotides not matched to a gene: 15. Per the germline V gene, CDR1 is MGHRA and CDR2 is YSYEKL. CDR3 coding DNA: TGCGCCAGCAGCCGTACGACAGGGTTAATGACTGAGAACACTGAAGCTTTCTTT. Amino acids: CASSRTTGLMTENTEAFF.

This rearrangement joins TRBV7-6 to TRBJ2-7, with 8 bases fitting TRBD2. Germline V gives CDR1 SGHVS, CDR2 FNYEAQ. CDR3 length: 15 residues. The V segment lost 1 base and the J segment 7 bases; nucleotides outside the gene matches: 9. CDR3 protein: CASSLGGGPSWEQYF. The CDR3 nucleotides read TGTGCCAGCAGCTTAGGCGGGGGGCCTTCGTGGGAGCAGTACTTC.

The chain links TRBV6-6 to TRBJ1-3; possible D gene TRBD1, 6 bases. The CDR3 loop spans 15 amino acids. V shed 6 bases and J shed 2 bases, with 14 bases lying between them. From germline, CDR1 is MNHNY and CDR2 SVGAGI (reference sequence). CDR3 in DNA: TGTGCCAGCAGATCAGGGGTAGTGGCTGGAAACACCATATATTTT. Translated: CASRSGVVAGNTIYF.

The chain combines TRBV6-1 with TRBJ2-7; D is perhaps TRBD2 (5 bases). CDR3 length equals 15 residues. Germline CDR1 is MNHNS and CDR2 is SASEGT. V shed 4 bases and J shed 0 bases, with 13 bases lying between them. Here the CDR3 DNA reads TGTGCCAGCAGTGCGGGTCCAACTAGCTCCTACGAGCAGTACTTC. This codes for CASSAGPTSSYEQYF.

The V gene is TRBV9, the J gene TRBJ2-5, with 9 bases matching TRBD2. CDR3 length: 15 amino acids. CDR1 is SGDLS, CDR2 YYNGEE, per germline. V was pared by 4 bases and J by 5 bases, with 9 bases of the junction left unmatched. Here the CDR3 DNA reads TGTGCCAGCAGCTTGAGACTAGCGGCCGGGGAGACCCAGTACTTC. Translation: CASSLRLAAGETQYF.

The chain is built from TRBV18 and TRBJ1-2, with 7 nucleotides matching TRBD1. There are 12 residues in the CDR3. Germline CDR1 and CDR2: KGHSH and LQKENI. Germline trimming cut 6 bases from V and 8 bases from J; bases unmatched to any gene: 6. CDR3 DNA: TGTGCCAGCTCGCCAGGGGGGGACGGCTACACCTTC. Translation: CASSPGGDGYTF. The whole variable domain, remainder taken from reference TRBV18 and TRBJ1-2, is NAGVMQNPRHLVRRRGQEARLRCSPMKGHSHVYWYRQLPEEGLKFMVYLQKENIIDESGMPKERFSAEFPKEGPSILRIQQVVRGDSAAYFCASSPGGDGYTFGSGTRLTVV.

The chain uses TRBV6-5 and TRBJ1-5, with TRBD1 identical over 8 bases. The length of the CDR3 is 14 residues. Germline V gene lookup returns CDR1 MNHEY and CDR2 SVGAGI. V trimming: 6 bases; J trimming: 4 bases; junction bases outside the gene matches: 5. In DNA, the CDR3 is TGTGCCAGCAGAAGAGACAGGGGTAATCAGCCCCAGCATTTT. Encoded protein: CASRRDRGNQPQHF.

The chain has TRBV4-1 and TRBJ2-1, with TRBD2 as a possible D gene (7 bases). CDR3 length equals 15 residues. V was clipped by 0 bases and J by 6 bases, with 12 bases between them. Germline V gene sequence: CDR1 MGHRA, CDR2 YSYEKL. The CDR3 loop reads CASSQDGGAFNEQFF. Here the CDR3 DNA reads TGCGCCAGCAGCCAAGATGGGGGGGCCTTCAATGAGCAGTTCTTC.

This chain joins TRBV6-5 and TRBJ1-2, with 12 nucleotides matching TRBD1. J gave up 5 bases and V 6 bases, and 7 bases lay outside the gene matches. CDR1 and CDR2 (germline): MNHEY, SVGAGI. This CDR3 contains 15 residues. This CDR3 is CASSRDRGRLYGYTF. CDR3 DNA: TGTGCCAGCAGCCGGGACAGGGGGCGCCTTTATGGCTACACCTTC.

For the CDR3, the DNA is TGTGCCAGCCACTTAGCGGTCTCCTACAATGAGCAGTTCTTC. It codes for CASHLAVSYNEQFF. V is TRBV13 and J is TRBJ2-1; D might be TRBD2 (6 bases). In germline, CDR1 is PRHDT, CDR2 FYEKMQ (reference sequence). Trimming removed 8 bases from V and 0 bases from J, with 11 bases in between. The CDR3 loop spans 14 amino acids.